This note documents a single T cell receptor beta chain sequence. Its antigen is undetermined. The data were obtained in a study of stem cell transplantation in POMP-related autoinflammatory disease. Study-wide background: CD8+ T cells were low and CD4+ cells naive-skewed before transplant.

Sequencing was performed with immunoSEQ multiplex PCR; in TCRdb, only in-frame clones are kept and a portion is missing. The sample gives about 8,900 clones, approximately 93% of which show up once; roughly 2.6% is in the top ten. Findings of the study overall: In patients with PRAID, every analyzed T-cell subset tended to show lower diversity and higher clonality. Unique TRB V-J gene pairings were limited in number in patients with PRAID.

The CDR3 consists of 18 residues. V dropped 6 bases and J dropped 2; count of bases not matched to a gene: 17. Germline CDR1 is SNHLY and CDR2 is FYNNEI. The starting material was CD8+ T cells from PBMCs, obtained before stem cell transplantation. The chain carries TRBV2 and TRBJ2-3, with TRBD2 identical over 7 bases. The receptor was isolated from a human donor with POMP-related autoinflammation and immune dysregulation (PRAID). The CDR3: CASSEPATTLAVTDTQYF. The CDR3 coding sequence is TGTGCCAGCAGCGAACCCGCCACCACTCTAGCGGTCACAGATACGCAGTATTTT.